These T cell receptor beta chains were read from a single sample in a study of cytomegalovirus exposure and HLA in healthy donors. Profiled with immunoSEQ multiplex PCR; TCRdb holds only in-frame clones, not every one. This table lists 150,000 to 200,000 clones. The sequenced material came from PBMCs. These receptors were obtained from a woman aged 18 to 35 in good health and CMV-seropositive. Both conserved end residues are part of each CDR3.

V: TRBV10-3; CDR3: CATSEPSGTDTQYF
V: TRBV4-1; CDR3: CASSSSTGGGEKLFF
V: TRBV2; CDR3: CASSDTIRNYEQYF
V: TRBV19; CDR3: CASSDEIQGSLYGYTF
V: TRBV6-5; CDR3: CASTGSRDLKTQYF
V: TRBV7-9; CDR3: CASSLGSVDQETQYF
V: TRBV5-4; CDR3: CASSLWAGGSYGYTF
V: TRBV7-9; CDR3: CASRASGGEETQYF
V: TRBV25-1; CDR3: CASSAYRGFTGGYTF
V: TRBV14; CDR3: CASSLTRTGELFF
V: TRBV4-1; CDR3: CASRKIGLAVSTDTQYF
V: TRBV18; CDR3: CASRGLTTEAFF
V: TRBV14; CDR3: CASSSFPRQGSEQFF
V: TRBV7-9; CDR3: CASSWGSTGQETQYF
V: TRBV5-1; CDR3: CASSPGEVNQPQHF
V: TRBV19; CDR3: CASSMRQGATDTQYF
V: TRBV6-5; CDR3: CASSSSTGEGNQPQHF
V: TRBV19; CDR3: CASSIGTVPAAFF
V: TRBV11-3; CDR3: CASSLDLGPGANVLTF
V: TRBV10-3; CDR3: CAIRQGARSGNTIYF
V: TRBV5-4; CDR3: CASSDPWGSSRGNEQYF
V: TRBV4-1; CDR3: CASSQGTGGSNYGYTF
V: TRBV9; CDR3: CASSLGGTALAKNIQYF
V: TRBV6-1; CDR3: CASSEPGTGSYEQYF
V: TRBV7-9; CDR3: CASRSEGARSGELFF
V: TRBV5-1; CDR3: CASSLEVYGGTEAFF
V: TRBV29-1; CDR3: CSVEGGRSRGTDTQYF
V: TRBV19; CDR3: CASRQAGSQPQHF
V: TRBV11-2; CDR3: CASSLGISSGRMYQETQYF
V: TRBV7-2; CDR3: CASSRTSGGYEQYF
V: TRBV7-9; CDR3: CASSFGLAGVYEQFF
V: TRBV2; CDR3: CASSPGRGNAGELFF
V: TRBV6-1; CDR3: CASTRGTGVSYEQYF
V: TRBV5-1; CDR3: CASSSRELHTDTQYF
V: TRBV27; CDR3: CASGRGGHGYTF
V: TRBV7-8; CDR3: CASSPKRDRVGNQPQHF
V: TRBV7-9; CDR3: CASSPRGSIGETQYF
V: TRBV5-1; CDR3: CASSFGLAPKSSYEQYF
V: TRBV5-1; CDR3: CASSLQGTGTGFRKLFF
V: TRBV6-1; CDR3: CASSEWGGLAFF
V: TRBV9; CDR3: CASSVGQALLYGYTF